The 21 T cell receptor beta chains listed next were all sequenced from one sample in a study of blood T cell repertoires in COVID-19. Clones were read by immunoSEQ multiplex PCR, and TCRdb kept only the in-frame ones, dropping some. The data hold about 430,000 clones, with 85% to 90% observed a single time. The specimen was PBMCs or T cells enriched from blood (not recorded which). These receptors all come from a man aged 25 to 40 who had recovered from COVID-19.

This clone was observed a few times. The chain joins TRBV3-1 (or the pseudogene TRBV3-2) to TRBJ1-1; D is unclear. V shed 1 base and J shed 4 bases, with 7 bases lying between them. Per germline, CDR1 LGHDT and CDR2 YNNKEL (reference sequence). CDR3 size: 13 residues. The CDR3 DNA reads as TGTGCCAGCAGCCAAGTCGGTGCCACTGAAGCTTTCTTT. The encoded protein is CASSQVGATEAFF.

The chain has TRBV27 and TRBJ1-5, with 8 bases that match TRBD1. Trimming took 6 bases from V and 5 from J; bases not matched to a gene: 0. The CDR3 is 12 amino acids. CDR1 is MNHEY, CDR2 SMNVEV, per germline (reference sequence). The CDR3 bases are TGTGCCAGCAGGACAGGGGATCAGCCCCAGCATTTT. It is translated as CASRTGDQPQHF.

Concerning this clone: Other nucleotide sequences from this sample produce the same CDR3. V is TRBV28 and J is TRBJ2-7, with D unclear. This CDR3 has 12 residues. With 4 bases removed from V and 4 bases from J, the gap between germline ends came to 8 bases. Germline lookup yields CDR1 MDHEN and CDR2 SYDVKM. CDR3 amino acids: CASSSLRYEQYF. CDR3 nucleotides: TGTGCCAGCAGTTCCCTGAGGTACGAGCAGTACTTC.

This chain connects TRBV27 to TRBJ1-2; D not resolved. The germline CDR1 and CDR2 sequences are MNHEY and SMNVEV (reference sequence). The CDR3 is made up of 13 amino acids. V dropped 2 bases and J dropped 5 bases, with 9 bases sitting between them. The CDR3 spells CASSLTAGYGYTF. The CDR3 bases are TGTGCCAGCAGTTTAACGGCAGGTTATGGCTACACCTTC.

The chain is built from TRBV19 and TRBJ1-5; TRBD1 matches 7 bases. The CDR3 length is 17 residues. Germline V gene sequence: CDR1 LNHDA, CDR2 SQIVND (reference sequence). J was trimmed by 0 bases and V by 6 bases; bases with no gene match: 11. CDR3 protein: CASREGGAFYSNQPQHF. As DNA, the CDR3 is TGTGCCAGTAGGGAAGGGGGCGCGTTTTATAGCAATCAGCCCCAGCATTTT.

The chain has TRBV7-9 and TRBJ2-3; 7 bases map to TRBD2. CDR3 length: 14 residues. Germline V CDR1 and CDR2: SEHNR, FQNEAQ (reference sequence). Trimming took 0 bases from V and 9 from J; bases not matched to a gene: 6. This CDR3 reads CASSLAGGPETQYF. In DNA form, the CDR3 reads TGTGCCAGCAGCTTAGCGGGAGGGCCCGAGACGCAGTATTTT. Looking up the rest from reference TRBV7-9 and TRBJ2-3 gives the full variable domain: DTGVSQNPRHKITKRGQNVTFRCDPISEHNRLYWYRQTLGQGPEFLTYFQNEAQLEKSRLLSDRFSAERPKGSFSTLEIQRTEQGDSAMYLCASSLAGGPETQYFGPGTRLTVL.

The chain has TRBV5-8 and TRBJ1-6; a possible D gene is TRBD1 (6 bases). The CDR3 consists of 16 residues. V was shortened by 4 bases and J by 1 base, with 12 bases between the two germline ends. Germline V gives CDR1 SGHTS, CDR2 YDEGEE. CDR3 loop: CASSASGVSYNSPLHF. CDR3 in DNA: TGTGCCAGCAGCGCCTCAGGGGTGTCCTATAATTCACCCCTCCACTTT.

V gene TRBV11-3 combines with J gene TRBJ1-2; no clear D. V lost 0 bases and J 8 bases, leaving 7 bases between the germline ends. Germline V gene sequence: CDR1 SGHNT, CDR2 YENEEA. The CDR3 has 12 residues. CDR3 protein: CASSLDPGGYTF. In DNA form, the CDR3 reads TGTGCCAGCAGCTTAGACCCAGGCGGCTACACCTTC.

This clone was picked up a small number of times. The V and J genes are TRBV19 and TRBJ2-7; TRBD2 agrees at 11 bases. V lost 2 bases and J lost 3; bases outside the gene matches: 6. This CDR3 contains 16 residues. Germline lookup yields CDR1 LNHDA and CDR2 SQIVND (reference sequence). As DNA, the CDR3 is TGTGCCAGTAGTATAACCGGGACTAGCGGCCTCTACGAGCAGTACTTC. Translated, it gives CASSITGTSGLYEQYF.

The chain joins TRBV5-1 to TRBJ1-6, with D perhaps matching TRBD1 (6 bases). V gave up 2 bases and J gave up 0 bases, with 9 bases separating them. CDR1 SGHRS and CDR2 YFSETQ come from the germline V gene. The CDR3 spans 16 residues. Here the CDR3 reads CASSFQGTSYNSPLHF. The CDR3 bases are TGCGCCAGCAGCTTCCAGGGGACCTCCTATAATTCACCCCTCCACTTT.

The chain is built from TRBV24-1 and TRBJ2-5; no reliable D call. Trimming removed 2 bases at V and 7 bases at J, with 13 bases between. The germline CDR1 and CDR2 sequences are KGHDR and SFDVKD. The CDR3 contains 14 residues. The CDR3 DNA reads as TGTGCCACCAGTGATTCGCTAGATCCGAGGACCCAGTACTTC. Protein product: CATSDSLDPRTQYF.

V is TRBV19 and J is TRBJ1-2; D possibly corresponds to TRBD1 (6 bases). The CDR3 is made up of 16 amino acids. Between the trimmed V and J ends, which lost 5 bases and 4 bases, there was a span of 20 bases. Germline CDR1 and CDR2: LNHDA and SQIVND (reference sequence). DNA for the CDR3: TGTGCCAGTAGTCCGCAAGTCGGGGGGCTGGGCTATGGCTACACCTTC. Protein product: CASSPQVGGLGYGYTF.

This clone has a single count. This chain connects TRBV28 to TRBJ2-7, with 8 bases fitting TRBD2. This CDR3 has 14 amino acids. V gave up 3 bases and J gave up 1 base; unmatched junction bases: 2. Germline V gives CDR1 MDHEN, CDR2 SYDVKM. The CDR3 is CASSLQRGSYEQYF. For the CDR3, the DNA is TGTGCCAGCAGTTTGCAGCGGGGGTCCTACGAGCAGTACTTC.

J is TRBJ1-2 and V is TRBV30, with 10 bases matching TRBD1. The germline V gene encodes CDR1 GTSNPN and CDR2 SVGIG (reference sequence). The CDR3 covers 15 residues. V dropped 0 bases and J dropped 4; count of bases not matched to a gene: 5. DNA of the CDR3: TGTGCCTGGAGTGTACAGGGACAGGGGTCCTATGGCTACACCTTC. Its protein is CAWSVQGQGSYGYTF.

The chain has TRBV4-1 and TRBJ1-4; D is unclear. Trimming removed 7 bases at V and 7 bases at J, with 16 bases between. Germline V gene sequence: CDR1 MGHRA, CDR2 YSYEKL. This CDR3 region has 14 residues. CDR3 coding DNA: TGCGCCAGCAATAGGGAGGAGCGAGGTGAAAAACTGTTTTTT. Residues: CASNREERGEKLFF.

CDR3: CASSPWGGKTGELFF. DNA for the CDR3: TGTGCCAGTAGTCCTTGGGGCGGTAAGACCGGGGAGCTGTTTTTT. V is TRBV19 and J is TRBJ2-2; possibly TRBD1 for D (5 bases). The CDR3 contains 15 residues. V was cut by 5 bases and J by 5 bases, with 15 bases left in between. From germline, CDR1 is LNHDA and CDR2 SQIVND (reference sequence). The full variable domain, completed using reference TRBV19 and TRBJ2-2, is DGGITQSPKYLFRKEGQNVTLSCEQNLNHDAMYWYRQDPGQGLRLIYYSQIVNDFQKGDIAEGYSVSREKKESFPLTVTSAQKNPTAFYLCASSPWGGKTGELFFGEGSRLTVL.

V and J are TRBV3-1 (or the pseudogene TRBV3-2) and TRBJ1-2; no reliable D call. The ends were cut back, 0 bases at V and 0 bases at J, with 8 bases in the middle. The CDR3 spans 15 residues. Germline CDR1 LGHDT, CDR2 YNNKEL (reference sequence). The CDR3 nucleotides are TGTGCCAGCAGCCAAGACTTCGTAGCTAACTATGGCTACACCTTC. Protein sequence: CASSQDFVANYGYTF.

The rearrangement links TRBV10-3 to TRBJ2-3, with 7 bases aligning to TRBD2. Germline V lookup: CDR1 ENHRY, CDR2 SYGVKD. CDR3 length: 15 residues. Trimming cost V 7 bases and J 4 bases; bases outside gene matches: 11. In DNA form, the CDR3 reads TGTGCCATCAAATCCGTAGAGCGGGAACCAGATACGCAGTATTTT. Protein sequence: CAIKSVEREPDTQYF.

The V gene is TRBV7-3, the J gene TRBJ2-7; D possibly corresponds to TRBD1 (6 bases). In germline, CDR1 is SGHTA, CDR2 FQGTGA. The CDR3 runs 11 residues. The germline V and J ends were trimmed by 4 bases and 10 bases, with 11 bases remaining between them. The DNA of the CDR3 is TGTGCCAGCAGCTCGGACAGCCACCAGTACTTC. Amino acid sequence: CASSSDSHQYF. The entire variable domain, with the rest obtained from reference TRBV7-3 and TRBJ2-7, is as follows: GAGVSQTPSNKVTEKGKYVELRCDPISGHTALYWYRQSLGQGPEFLIYFQGTGAADDSGLPNDRFFAVRPEGSVSTLKIQRTERGDSAVYLCASSSDSHQYFGPGTRLTVT.

The table lists this clone with a count of one. The CDR3 DNA follows: TGCAGCGCCAGGGACAGGGAATCCTACAATGAGCAGTTCTTC. This translates into CSARDRESYNEQFF. V gene TRBV29-1 combines with J gene TRBJ2-1, with 9 bases matching TRBD1. The CDR3 spans 14 residues. Germline V gene data show CDR1 as SQVTM and CDR2 as ANQGSEA. V shed 7 bases and J 1 base; nucleotides not matched to a gene: 5.

The chain links TRBV5-5 to TRBJ1-3; no clear D gene. This CDR3 is 15 amino acids long. V lost 0 bases and J 0 bases, leaving 7 bases between the germline ends. Germline values: CDR1 SGHKS, CDR2 YYEKEE (reference sequence). In DNA form, the CDR3 reads TGTGCCAGCAGCTTGGATGTCAGCTCTGGAAACACCATATATTTT. This sequence encodes CASSLDVSSGNTIYF.